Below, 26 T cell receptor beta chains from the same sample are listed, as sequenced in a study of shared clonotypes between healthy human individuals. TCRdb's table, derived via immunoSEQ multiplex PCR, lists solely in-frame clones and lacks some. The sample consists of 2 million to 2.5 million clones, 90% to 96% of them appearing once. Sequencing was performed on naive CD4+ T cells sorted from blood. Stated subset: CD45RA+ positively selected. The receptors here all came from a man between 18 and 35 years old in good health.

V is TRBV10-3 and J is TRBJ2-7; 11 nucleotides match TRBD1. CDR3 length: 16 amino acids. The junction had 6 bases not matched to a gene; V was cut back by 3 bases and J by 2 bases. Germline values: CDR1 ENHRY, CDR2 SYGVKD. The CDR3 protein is CAISDVMGQGAYEQYF. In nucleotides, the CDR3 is TGTGCCATCAGTGATGTAATGGGACAGGGGGCCTACGAGCAGTACTTC.

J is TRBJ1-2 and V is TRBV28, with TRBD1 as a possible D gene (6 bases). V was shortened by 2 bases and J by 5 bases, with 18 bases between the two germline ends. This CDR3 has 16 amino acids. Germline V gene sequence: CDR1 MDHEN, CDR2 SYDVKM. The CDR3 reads CASSLGGTGSFYGYTF. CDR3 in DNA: TGTGCCAGCAGTTTAGGGGGAACAGGGTCGTTTTATGGCTACACCTTC.

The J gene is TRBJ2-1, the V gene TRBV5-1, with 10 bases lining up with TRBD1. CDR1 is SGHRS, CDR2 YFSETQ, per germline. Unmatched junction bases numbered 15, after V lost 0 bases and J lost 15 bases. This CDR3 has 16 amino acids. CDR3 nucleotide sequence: TGCGCCAGCAGCTTGGTCGGGGACAGGGGTCAAACACTTGGGTTCTTC. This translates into CASSLVGDRGQTLGFF.

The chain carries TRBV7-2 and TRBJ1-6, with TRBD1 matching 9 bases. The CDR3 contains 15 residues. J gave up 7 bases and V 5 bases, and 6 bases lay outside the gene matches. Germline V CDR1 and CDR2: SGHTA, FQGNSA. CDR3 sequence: CASSVGQGSNSPLHF. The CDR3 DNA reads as TGTGCCAGCAGCGTCGGACAGGGGAGCAATTCACCCCTCCACTTT.

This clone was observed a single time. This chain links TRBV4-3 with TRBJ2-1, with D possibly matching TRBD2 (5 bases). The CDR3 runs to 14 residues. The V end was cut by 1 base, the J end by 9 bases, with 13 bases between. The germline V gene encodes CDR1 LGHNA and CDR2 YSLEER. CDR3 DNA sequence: TGCGCCAGCAGCCAAGTCCTAGACTATGGTGAGCAGTTCTTC. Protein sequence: CASSQVLDYGEQFF.

The CDR3 DNA sequence: TGTGCCAGCACCCTTCTTAAGGGTTATGGCTACACCTTC. This encodes CASTLLKGYGYTF. The V and J genes are TRBV7-9 and TRBJ1-2; unclear D gene. Trimming removed 7 bases from V and 5 bases from J, with 14 bases in between. This CDR3 has 13 amino acids. The germline CDR1 and CDR2 sequences are SEHNR and FQNEAQ (reference sequence).

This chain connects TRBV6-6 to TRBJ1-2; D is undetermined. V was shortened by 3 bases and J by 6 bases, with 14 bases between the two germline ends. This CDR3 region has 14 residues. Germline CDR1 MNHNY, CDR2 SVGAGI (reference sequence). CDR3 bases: TGTGCCAGCAGTTATGCGGGAAGAAAGAATGGCTACACCTTC. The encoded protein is CASSYAGRKNGYTF.

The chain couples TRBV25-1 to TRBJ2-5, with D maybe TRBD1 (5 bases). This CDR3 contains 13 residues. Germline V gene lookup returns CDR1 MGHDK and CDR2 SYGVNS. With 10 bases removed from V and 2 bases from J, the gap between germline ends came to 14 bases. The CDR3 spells CATSGLGQETQYF. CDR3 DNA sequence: TGTGCCACCTCAGGGCTGGGACAAGAGACCCAGTACTTC.

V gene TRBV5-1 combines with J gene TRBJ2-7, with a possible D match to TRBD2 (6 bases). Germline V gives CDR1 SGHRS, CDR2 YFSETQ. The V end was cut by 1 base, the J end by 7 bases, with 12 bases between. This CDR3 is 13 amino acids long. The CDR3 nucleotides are TGCGCCAGCAGCTTGAATCTAGCGCGGGAGCAGTACTTC. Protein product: CASSLNLAREQYF.

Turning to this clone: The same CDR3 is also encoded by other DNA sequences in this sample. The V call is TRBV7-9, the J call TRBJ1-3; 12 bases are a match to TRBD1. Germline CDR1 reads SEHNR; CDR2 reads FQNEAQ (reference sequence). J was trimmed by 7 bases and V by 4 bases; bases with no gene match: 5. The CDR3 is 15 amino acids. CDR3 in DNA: TGTGCCAGCAGCTCGGGACAGGGGGCCGGGAACACCATATATTTT. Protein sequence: CASSSGQGAGNTIYF.

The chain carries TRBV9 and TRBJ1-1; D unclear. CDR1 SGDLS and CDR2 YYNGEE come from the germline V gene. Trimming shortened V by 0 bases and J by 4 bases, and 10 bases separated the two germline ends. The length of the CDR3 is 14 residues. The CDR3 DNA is TGTGCCAGCAGCGTAGACTGGGGTTTCACTGAAGCTTTCTTT. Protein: CASSVDWGFTEAFF.

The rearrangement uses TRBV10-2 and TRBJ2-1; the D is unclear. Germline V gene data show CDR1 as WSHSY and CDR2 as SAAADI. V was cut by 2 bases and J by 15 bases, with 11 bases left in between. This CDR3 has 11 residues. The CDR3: CASSEGFTGFF. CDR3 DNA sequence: TGCGCCAGCAGTGAGGGTTTTACGGGGTTCTTC.

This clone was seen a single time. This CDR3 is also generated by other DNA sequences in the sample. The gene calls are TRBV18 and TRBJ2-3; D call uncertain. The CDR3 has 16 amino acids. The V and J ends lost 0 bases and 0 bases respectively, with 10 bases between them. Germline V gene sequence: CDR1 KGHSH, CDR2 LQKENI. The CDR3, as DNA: TGTGCCAGCTCACCACCCGCAGCCTCTAGCACAGATACGCAGTATTTT. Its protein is CASSPPAASSTDTQYF.

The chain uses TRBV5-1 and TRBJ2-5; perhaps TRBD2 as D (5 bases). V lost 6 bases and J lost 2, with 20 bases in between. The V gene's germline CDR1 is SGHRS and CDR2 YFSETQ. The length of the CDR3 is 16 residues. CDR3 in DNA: TGCGCCAGCACTTACACGCCGGGCGGGTTTCAAGAGACCCAGTACTTC. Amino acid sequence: CASTYTPGGFQETQYF.

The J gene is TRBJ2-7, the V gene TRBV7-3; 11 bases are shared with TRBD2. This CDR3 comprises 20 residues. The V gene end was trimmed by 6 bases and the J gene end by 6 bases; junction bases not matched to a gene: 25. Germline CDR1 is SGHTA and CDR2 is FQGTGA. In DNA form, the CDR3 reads TGTGCCAGCAGGCACCCCTGGGGGCGACTAGCGGGGAACAAATTAGGCGAGCAGTACTTC. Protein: CASRHPWGRLAGNKLGEQYF.

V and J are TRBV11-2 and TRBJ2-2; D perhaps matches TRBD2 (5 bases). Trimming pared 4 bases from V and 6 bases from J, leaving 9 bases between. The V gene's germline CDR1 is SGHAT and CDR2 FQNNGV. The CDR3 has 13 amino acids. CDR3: CASSWGSAGELFF. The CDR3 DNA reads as TGTGCCAGCAGCTGGGGTAGCGCCGGGGAGCTGTTTTTT.

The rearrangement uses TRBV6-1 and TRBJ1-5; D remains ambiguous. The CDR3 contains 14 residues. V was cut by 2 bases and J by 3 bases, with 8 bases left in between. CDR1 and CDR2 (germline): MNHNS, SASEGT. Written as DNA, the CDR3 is TGTGCCAGCAGTGAAACAGACTACAATCAGCCCCAGCATTTT. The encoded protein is CASSETDYNQPQHF.

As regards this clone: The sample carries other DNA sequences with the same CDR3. The CDR3 spells CASSSLAGNSYNEQFF. The DNA for the CDR3 is TGTGCCAGCAGTTCCTTGGCAGGGAACTCCTACAATGAGCAGTTCTTC. V and J are TRBV6-5 and TRBJ2-1, with a tentative D call TRBD1 (5 bases). Trimming left V 4 bases short and J 0 bases short, with 13 bases between. Looked up from germline, CDR1 is MNHEY and CDR2 is SVGAGI. The CDR3 length is 16 residues.

The CDR3 sequence is CASRLLGDQPQHF. For the CDR3, the DNA is TGTGCCAGCAGGCTTCTGGGGGACCAGCCCCAGCATTTT. V and J are TRBV6-1 and TRBJ1-5, with a possible D match to TRBD1 (5 bases). V was shortened by 6 bases and J by 7 bases, with 13 bases between the two germline ends. The CDR3 is 13 amino acids. Per germline, CDR1 MNHNS and CDR2 SASEGT.

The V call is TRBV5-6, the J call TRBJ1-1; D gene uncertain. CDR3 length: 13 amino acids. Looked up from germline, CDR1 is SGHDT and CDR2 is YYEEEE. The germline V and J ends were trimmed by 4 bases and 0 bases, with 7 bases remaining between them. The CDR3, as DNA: TGTGCCAGCAGCCCTGGGATGAACACTGAAGCTTTCTTT. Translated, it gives CASSPGMNTEAFF.

Here the CDR3 DNA reads TGTGCCAGCAGCTTAGAGCCTAGCGACAATGAGCAGTTCTTC. Protein product: CASSLEPSDNEQFF. J is TRBJ2-1 and V is TRBV7-9; perhaps TRBD2 as D (6 bases). Germline V gene data show CDR1 as SEHNR and CDR2 as FQNEAQ (reference sequence). The CDR3 runs 14 residues. V lost 1 base to trimming and J lost 5 bases, with 9 bases between them.

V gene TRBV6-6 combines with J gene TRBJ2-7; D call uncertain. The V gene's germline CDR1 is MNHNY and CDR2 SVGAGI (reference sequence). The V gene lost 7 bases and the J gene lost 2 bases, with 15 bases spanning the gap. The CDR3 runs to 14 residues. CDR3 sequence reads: CASTSKDRAYEQYF. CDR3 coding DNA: TGTGCCAGCACCAGCAAGGACCGAGCCTACGAGCAGTACTTC.

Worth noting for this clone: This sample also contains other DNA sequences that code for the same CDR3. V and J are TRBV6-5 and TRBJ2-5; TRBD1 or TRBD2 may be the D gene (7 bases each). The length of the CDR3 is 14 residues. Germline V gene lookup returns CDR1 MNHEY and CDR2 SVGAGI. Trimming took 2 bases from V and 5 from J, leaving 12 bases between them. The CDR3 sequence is CASSYGQGGETQYF. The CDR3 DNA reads TGTGCCAGCAGTTACGGTCAGGGGGGGGAGACCCAGTACTTC.

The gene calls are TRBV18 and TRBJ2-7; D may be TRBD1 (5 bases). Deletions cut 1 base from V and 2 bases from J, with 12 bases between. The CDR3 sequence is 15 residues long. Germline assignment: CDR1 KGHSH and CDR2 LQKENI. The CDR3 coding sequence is TGTGCCAGCTCACCACTGCAGGGTCTGGCCTACGAGCAGTACTTC. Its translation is CASSPLQGLAYEQYF.

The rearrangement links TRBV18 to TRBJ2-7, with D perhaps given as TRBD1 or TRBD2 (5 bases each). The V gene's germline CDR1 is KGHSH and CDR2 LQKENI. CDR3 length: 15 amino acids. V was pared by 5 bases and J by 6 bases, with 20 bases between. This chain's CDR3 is CASSAAPGTWGEQYF. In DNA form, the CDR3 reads TGTGCCAGCTCAGCAGCTCCCGGGACCTGGGGCGAGCAGTACTTC. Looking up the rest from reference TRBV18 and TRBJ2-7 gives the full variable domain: NAGVMQNPRHLVRRRGQEARLRCSPMKGHSHVYWYRQLPEEGLKFMVYLQKENIIDESGMPKERFSAEFPKEGPSILRIQQVVRGDSAAYFCASSAAPGTWGEQYFGPGTRLTVT.

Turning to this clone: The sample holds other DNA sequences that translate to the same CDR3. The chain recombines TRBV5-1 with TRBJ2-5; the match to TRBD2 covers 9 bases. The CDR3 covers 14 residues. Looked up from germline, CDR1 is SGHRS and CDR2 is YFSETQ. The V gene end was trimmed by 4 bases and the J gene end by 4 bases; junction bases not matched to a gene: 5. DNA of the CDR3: TGCGCCAGCAGCACGGGACTAGCTGGAGAGACCCAGTACTTC. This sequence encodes CASSTGLAGETQYF. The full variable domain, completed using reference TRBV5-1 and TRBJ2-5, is KAGVTQTPRYLIKTRGQQVTLSCSPISGHRSVSWYQQTPGQGLQFLFEYFSETQRNKGNFPGRFSGRQFSNSRSEMNVSTLELGDSALYLCASSTGLAGETQYFGPGTRLLVL.